One sample yielded the 29 T cell receptor beta chains listed below, sequenced in a study of regulatory T cells in long-lasting Graves disease. In building TCR beta libraries, iRepertoire HTBI primers were used together with Arm-PCR of CDR3 regions. TCRdb redid the calling of the multiplex PCR reads with MiXCR, one entry per CDR3 protein. The sample lists 400,000 to 500,000 distinct CDR3 sequences; around 15% were seen once. Stated time point: newly diagnosed GD, antithyroid drugs for less than 3 months. PBMC-extracted RNA yielded the TCR library. This sample was shared with a second study, whose subject was T cells in Graves' hyperthyroidism and ophthalmopathy.

Material: peripheral blood mononuclear cells (PBMCs), obtained at new diagnosis, from a patient treated with antithyroid drugs. The receptors were gathered from a woman between 45 and 60 years old with Graves disease.

This clonotype occurred many times. The rearrangement links TRBV7-9 to TRBJ2-5; 10 bases fit TRBD1. There are 18 residues in the CDR3. The germline V gene has CDR1 SEHNR and CDR2 FQNEAQ (reference sequence). With V trimmed by 5 bases and J by 5 bases, 17 bases remained unmatched. The CDR3, as DNA: TGTGCCAGCAGCCGCTCCGGACAGGGGGTTTGGGTAACGGAGACCCAGTACTTC. This codes for CASSRSGQGVWVTETQYF.

Concerning this clonotype: A clone one base away is much larger, so this may be a read error. The missing conserved phenylalanine or tryptophan at the end of this CDR3 makes a read error likely. The chain carries TRBV20-1 and TRBJ2-1; D remains unclear. CDR3 size: 13 residues. The germline V and J ends were trimmed by 4 bases and 7 bases, with 14 bases remaining between them. Germline V gene data show CDR1 as DFQATT and CDR2 as SNEGSKA (reference sequence). CDR3 in amino acids: CSATAPVGNEQFS. The CDR3 coding sequence is TGCAGTGCTACTGCCCCCGTGGGGAATGAGCAGTTCTCC.

The chain links TRBV3-1 to TRBJ2-2; D unresolved. V gave up 3 bases and J gave up 5 bases, with 7 bases separating them. CDR1 is LGHDT, CDR2 YNNKEL, per germline (reference sequence). This CDR3 spans 13 amino acids. CDR3 DNA sequence: TGTGCCAGCAGCCAGACGCAAACCGGGGAGCTGTTTTTT. It translates to CASSQTQTGELFF.

J is TRBJ1-4 and V is TRBV28, with TRBD1 matching over 8 bases. V dropped 6 bases and J dropped 0; count of bases not matched to a gene: 9. The CDR3 runs to 17 residues. CDR1 and CDR2 (germline): MDHEN, SYDVKM. Here the CDR3 reads CASSLSTGGATNEKLFF. The CDR3 nucleotides read TGTGCCAGCAGCCTGTCTACAGGGGGAGCAACTAATGAAAAACTGTTTTTT.

At least ten counts were recorded for this clonotype. In DNA, the CDR3 is TGTGCCAGCAAGCGAACGTTGAGGACTTATCAGTACTTC. This gives the protein CASKRTLRTYQYF. This chain connects TRBV28 to TRBJ2-7; weak D call: TRBD2 (5 bases). V dropped 7 bases and J dropped 10 bases, with 20 bases sitting between them. This CDR3 comprises 13 residues. From germline, CDR1 is MDHEN and CDR2 SYDVKM.

The chain employs TRBV6-1 and TRBJ1-3; D not resolved. The germline V and J ends were trimmed by 6 bases and 6 bases, with 12 bases remaining between them. This CDR3 has 13 amino acids. Germline V CDR1 and CDR2: MNHNS, SASEGT. This chain's CDR3 is CASSGGYQNTIYF. CDR3 in DNA: TGTGCCAGCAGCGGCGGATACCAAAACACCATATATTTT.

At least ten counts were recorded for this clonotype. The chain uses TRBV28 and TRBJ2-1; 8 bases map to TRBD2. The end of the DNA aligns better with TRBJ2-5, so the J call may be wrong. CDR3 length equals 18 residues. Germline V gene lookup returns CDR1 MDHEN and CDR2 SYDVKM. CDR3 loop: CASSSPGLEVLFQETQYF. In DNA, the CDR3 is TGTGCCAGCAGTTCACCGGGACTAGAGGTTCTATTTCAAGAGACCCAGTACTTC.

Comment on this clonotype: Compared with germline, one end of the junction differs, possibly owing to a read error. V and J are TRBV20-1 and TRBJ1-1, with 7 bases fitting TRBD1. The CDR3 sequence is 16 residues long. The germline V gene encodes CDR1 DFQATT and CDR2 SNEGSKA (reference sequence). The CDR3 nucleotides read TGCAGTCCTAGAAAACCCCACGGGACAGCGTCGGCTGAAGCTTTCTTT. Its protein product is CSPRKPHGTASAEAFF.

This clonotype has at least ten counts. V usage is TRBV28 and J usage is TRBJ2-1; 7 bases map to TRBD2. V lost 5 bases and J lost 5; bases outside the gene matches: 12. Germline V gene data show CDR1 as MDHEN and CDR2 as SYDVKM. The CDR3 length is 16 residues. The CDR3 nucleotides are TGTGCCAGCAGTACCCCCCTTGCGGGGGATCACAATGAGCAGTTCTTC. This codes for CASSTPLAGDHNEQFF.

On this clonotype: The junction departs from the called germline gene at one end, perhaps through a read error. The chain carries TRBV5-1 and TRBJ1-4; D is perhaps TRBD1 (6 bases). This CDR3 region has 15 residues. CDR1 is SGHRS, CDR2 YFSETQ, per germline. The CDR3 DNA is TGTGCCAGCAGGGGAGACAGTGCAACTAATGAAAAACTGTTTTTT. It codes for CASRGDSATNEKLFF.

This clonotype was seen repeatedly, ten times or more. V usage is TRBV2 and J usage is TRBJ1-5; D is uncertain. Germline V gives CDR1 SNHLY, CDR2 FYNNEI. The CDR3 spans 14 residues. V was pared by 5 bases and J by 1 base, with 9 bases between. Here the CDR3 reads CASSRDTSNQPQHF. The DNA of the CDR3 is TGTGCCAGCAGTCGAGACACGAGCAATCAGCCCCAGCATTTT.

There are many counts of this clonotype. This rearrangement joins TRBV12-3 or TRBV12-4 to TRBJ2-7, with TRBD1 identical over 12 bases. Trimming took 4 bases from V and 6 from J; bases not matched to a gene: 1. The length of the CDR3 is 13 residues. The DNA for the CDR3 is TGTGCCAGCAGTTGGGACAGGGGGCTCGAGCAGTACTTC. Translating gives CASSWDRGLEQYF.

CDR3 amino acids: CASSHASGQGAFGAFF. DNA of the CDR3: TGTGCCAGCAGCCATGCTTCGGGACAGGGGGCGTTCGGAGCTTTCTTT. V usage is TRBV3-1 and J usage is TRBJ1-1, with 12 bases fitting TRBD1. Looked up from germline, CDR1 is LGHDT and CDR2 is YNNKEL (reference sequence). The CDR3 extends over 16 amino acids. Unmatched junction bases numbered 12, after V lost 3 bases and J lost 10 bases.

This clonotype was observed many times. The chain has TRBV28 and TRBJ2-4, with D possibly TRBD1 on 6 matching bases. V was trimmed by 9 bases and J by 2 bases, leaving 14 bases between them. Germline CDR1 and CDR2: MDHEN and SYDVKM. The CDR3 has 14 residues. The CDR3 here is CASNRQDPKNIQYF. For the CDR3, the DNA is TGTGCCAGTAACCGACAGGACCCCAAAAACATTCAGTACTTC.

This clonotype was counted a few times. A much larger clone sits a single nucleotide away, making a read error possible. The chain recombines TRBV5-6 with TRBJ1-1, with D hard to call. The CDR3 is made up of 15 amino acids. CDR1 is SGHDT and CDR2 is YYEEEE in the germline V gene. The CDR3 here is CASSLAGVLNAEAFF. The DNA of the CDR3 is TGTGCCAGCAGCTTGGCCGGGGTGCTGAACGCTGAAGCTTTCTTT.

The chain links TRBV19 to TRBJ1-5; the D is unclear. Germline values: CDR1 LNHDA, CDR2 SQIVND (reference sequence). The CDR3 has 14 residues. The V end was cut by 5 bases, the J end by 0 bases, with 8 bases between. CDR3 amino acids: CASSWTYSNQPQHF. In DNA form, the CDR3 reads TGTGCCAGTAGTTGGACTTATAGCAATCAGCCCCAGCATTTT.

The chain carries TRBV9 and TRBJ2-3; D is uncertain. The germline gives CDR1 SGDLS, CDR2 YYNGEE. CDR3 length equals 12 residues. V lost 4 bases and J 6 bases, leaving 9 bases between the germline ends. For the CDR3, the DNA is TGTGCCAGCAGCCCCACGTGGGATACGCAGTATTTT. It specifies CASSPTWDTQYF.

This clonotype was seen a handful of times. This sequence joins TRBV7-9 and TRBJ2-5; the D call may be TRBD1 or TRBD2 (6 bases each). The CDR3 length is 16 residues. The V and J ends lost 4 bases and 4 bases respectively, with 19 bases between them. Germline V gene data show CDR1 as SEHNR and CDR2 as FQNEAQ (reference sequence). The CDR3 protein is CASSSDPRGEGETQYF. The CDR3 nucleotides read TGTGCCAGCAGCTCAGACCCGAGGGGGGAAGGAGAGACCCAGTACTTC.

This clonotype was observed at least ten times. This rearrangement joins TRBV28 to TRBJ2-2; 7 nucleotides align to TRBD2. Trimming took 7 bases from V and 4 from J; bases not matched to a gene: 9. The CDR3 length is 15 residues. Germline CDR1 is MDHEN and CDR2 is SYDVKM. The CDR3 nucleotides read TGTGCCAGCAAGCACGGCGGGAGTGGCACCGGGGAGCTGTTTTTT. It specifies CASKHGGSGTGELFF.

This clonotype was observed at least ten times. Mismatch with germline at one junction end may stem from a read error. The chain uses TRBV27 and TRBJ2-1, with 7 bases fitting TRBD1. From germline, CDR1 is MNHEY and CDR2 SMNVEV (reference sequence). This CDR3 contains 16 residues. CDR3 coding DNA: TGCGCCAGCAGCCTGTCAACAGGGGCATCCTACAATGAGCAGTTCTTC. Amino acid sequence: CASSLSTGASYNEQFF.

This clonotype has at least ten counts. The V gene is TRBV12-3 or TRBV12-4, the J gene TRBJ2-1; perhaps D is TRBD1 or TRBD2 (5 bases each). V lost 1 base, J lost 8 bases, and 9 bases lay in between. The CDR3 has 13 residues. The DNA for the CDR3 is TGTGCCAGCAGTTTAGGGGGGAGATATGAGCAGTTCTTC. Its protein is CASSLGGRYEQFF.

This clonotype was seen many times. The chain combines TRBV12-3 or TRBV12-4 with TRBJ1-1; the match to TRBD1 covers 9 bases. V lost 6 bases to trimming and J lost 1 base; unmatched junction nucleotides: 12. This CDR3 is built from 17 residues. CDR3 in amino acids: CASSPGQGISSNTEAFF. The CDR3 nucleotides read TGTGCCAGCAGCCCGGGACAGGGTATCTCGTCGAACACTGAAGCTTTCTTT.

This clonotype was seen ten or more times. The V call is TRBV12-3 or TRBV12-4, the J call TRBJ2-5, with D maybe TRBD1 (6 bases). V shed 3 bases and J shed 5 bases, with 13 bases lying between them. This CDR3 comprises 14 residues. The CDR3 sequence is CASSFAGVDETQYF. CDR3 DNA: TGTGCCAGCAGTTTCGCAGGGGTGGACGAGACCCAGTACTTC.

This clonotype was recorded a few times. V usage is TRBV30 and J usage is TRBJ1-5; D perhaps matches TRBD1 (6 bases). The CDR3 extends over 14 amino acids. V dropped 2 bases and J dropped 1 base, with 9 bases sitting between them. Germline V gene sequence: CDR1 GTSNPN, CDR2 SVGIG (reference sequence). CDR3 bases: TGTGCCTGGAGTAATACAGGGAGCAATCAGCCCCAGCATTTT. It specifies CAWSNTGSNQPQHF.

This clonotype was counted a single time. The chain uses TRBV27 and TRBJ1-2, with no clear D. CDR3 length: 14 residues. Germline V gives CDR1 MNHEY, CDR2 SMNVEV (reference sequence). Trimming stripped 3 bases from V and 8 bases from J, with 16 bases between. The CDR3 region has the DNA TGTGCCAGCAGTTTTCGAGGCACGGAGGAGGGCTACACCTTC. This translates into CASSFRGTEEGYTF.

DNA for the CDR3: TGTGCCAGCAGCTTAGCCACAGGGGGAGGACAGCCCCAGCATTTT. Amino acids: CASSLATGGGQPQHF. The chain combines TRBV7-9 with TRBJ1-5; 8 nucleotides match TRBD1. The CDR3 runs to 15 residues. Germline V lookup: CDR1 SEHNR, CDR2 FQNEAQ (reference sequence). Losses at the gene ends were 0 bases for V and 7 bases for J; bases not matched to a gene: 5.

This chain joins TRBV3-1 and TRBJ2-7; the match to TRBD2 covers 10 bases. The CDR3 sequence is 14 residues long. Germline V gene sequence: CDR1 LGHDT, CDR2 YNNKEL (reference sequence). V gave up 5 bases and J gave up 1 base; unmatched junction bases: 2. The CDR3 DNA is TGTGCCAGCAGCATGGGACTAGCGTCCTACGAGCAGTACTTC. Translation: CASSMGLASYEQYF.

There are a few counts of this clonotype. The CDR3: CASSLALVQGRNYNEQFF. The CDR3 DNA is TGTGCCAGCAGCTTAGCGCTAGTACAGGGCAGAAACTACAATGAGCAGTTCTTC. The J gene is TRBJ2-1, the V gene TRBV7-6; D might be TRBD1 (6 bases). Germline V gene lookup returns CDR1 SGHVS and CDR2 FNYEAQ. The CDR3 is made up of 18 amino acids. Trimming pared 0 bases from V and 3 bases from J, leaving 18 bases between.

Turning to this clonotype: The junction does not match germline at one end; this may be a read error. CDR3: CAWSSDRAGDEQLF. For the CDR3, the DNA is TGTGCCTGGAGTTCTGACCGAGCGGGGGATGAGCAGCTCTTC. The chain couples TRBV30 to TRBJ2-1, with 8 bases matching TRBD2. This CDR3 has 14 amino acids. Germline V gene sequence: CDR1 GTSNPN, CDR2 SVGIG (reference sequence).